This T cell receptor beta chain comes out of a study of shared clonotypes between healthy human individuals. Study-wide findings and caveats: Rarefaction analysis demonstrated incomplete sorted-subset sequencing notwithstanding large depth.

Notes on this clone: Its antigen is not known.

Healthy HIV-negative adults without recent acute infections or vaccinations served as donors. The assay ran at deep level. Replicate PCRs for sorted subsets used approximately 220 ng DNA; this equaled about 30,000 T cell genomes. Repertoires were generated with immunoSEQ multiplex PCR, while TCRdb's copy carries only in-frame clones and drops some. The repertoire holds millions of clones, with more than 80% as singletons. V dropped 7 bases and J dropped 4 bases, with 17 bases sitting between them. This CDR3 comprises 14 residues. From germline, CDR1 is LNHDA and CDR2 SQIVND (reference sequence). Sample: naive CD4+ T cells sorted from blood. Subset of the sample: CD45RA+ positively selected. This chain joins TRBV19 and TRBJ2-7, with unresolved D. This TCR came from a man aged 18 to 30 in good health. The DNA of the CDR3 is TGTGCCAGTACCCCGTCGGACGGATCTTACGAGCAGTACTTC. It specifies CASTPSDGSYEQYF. Drawing the rest from reference TRBV19 and TRBJ2-7, the complete variable domain is DGGITQSPKYLFRKEGQNVTLSCEQNLNHDAMYWYRQDPGQGLRLIYYSQIVNDFQKGDIAEGYSVSREKKESFPLTVTSAQKNPTAFYLCASTPSDGSYEQYFGPGTRLTVT.